The 13 T cell receptor beta chains in this list originate from one sample, sequenced in a study of PD-1 blockade in classical Hodgkin lymphoma. Time point: newly diagnosed, previously untreated cHL patient sample. Profiled with immunoSEQ multiplex PCR; TCRdb holds only in-frame clones, not every one. Among around 43,000 clones listed, approximately 91% were seen once. What was sequenced was peripheral blood mononuclear cells (PBMCs). Source of these receptors: a human donor with classical Hodgkin lymphoma.

This clone was recorded only once. J is TRBJ1-1 and V is TRBV4-1, with a possible D match to TRBD1 (6 bases). There are 12 residues in the CDR3. The V end was cut by 2 bases, the J end by 11 bases, with 12 bases between. Germline V gives CDR1 MGHRA, CDR2 YSYEKL. CDR3 sequence reads: CASSQPQGHAFF. As DNA, the CDR3 is TGCGCCAGCAGCCAACCACAGGGTCACGCTTTCTTT.

The chain uses TRBV7-6 and TRBJ1-1; 8 nucleotides line up with TRBD1. This CDR3 contains 13 residues. Germline CDR1 is SGHVS and CDR2 is FNYEAQ. The V segment lost 0 bases and the J segment 6 bases; nucleotides outside the gene matches: 0. CDR3 region: CASSLADRAEAFF. The CDR3 DNA is TGTGCCAGCAGCTTAGCGGACAGGGCTGAAGCTTTCTTT.

The V and J genes are TRBV7-2 and TRBJ1-2; 8 bases agree with TRBD1. The CDR3 has 13 amino acids. V shed 5 bases and J 5 bases; nucleotides not matched to a gene: 4. Germline V gene sequence: CDR1 SGHTA, CDR2 FQGNSA. This chain's CDR3 is CASSRQGTYGYTF. For the CDR3, the DNA is TGTGCCAGCAGCCGACAGGGGACGTATGGCTACACCTTC. Together with reference TRBV7-2 and TRBJ1-2, the CDR3 gives the full variable domain: GAGVSQSPSNKVTEKGKDVELRCDPISGHTALYWYRQSLGQGLEFLIYFQGNSAPDKSGLPSDRFSAERTGGSVSTLTIQRTQQEDSAVYLCASSRQGTYGYTFGSGTRLTVV.

V and J are TRBV2 and TRBJ2-1, with 8 bases that match TRBD2. CDR3 size: 16 residues. V gave up 3 bases and J gave up 4 bases; unmatched junction bases: 8. CDR1 is SNHLY, CDR2 FYNNEI, per germline. CDR3 nucleotides: TGTGCCAGCAGTGACGGAGCGGGAGTTGGTTACAATGAGCAGTTCTTC. Its translation is CASSDGAGVGYNEQFF.

V is TRBV18 and J is TRBJ2-7; D not resolved. Looked up from germline, CDR1 is KGHSH and CDR2 is LQKENI. The CDR3 runs 14 residues. Trimming removed 3 bases from V and 3 bases from J, with 12 bases in between. Here the CDR3 DNA reads TGTGCCAGCTCACCCGATCAGACGGGCTACGAGCAGTACTTC. This encodes CASSPDQTGYEQYF.

V and J are TRBV5-6 and TRBJ1-4; D possibly corresponds to TRBD1 (5 bases). This CDR3 is 14 amino acids long. The ends were cut back, 1 base at V and 1 base at J, with 5 bases in the middle. Germline CDR1 SGHDT, CDR2 YYEEEE. CDR3 nucleotides: TGTGCCAGCAGCTTGCAGGGAACTAATGAAAAACTGTTTTTT. Translated: CASSLQGTNEKLFF.

The chain joins TRBV25-1 to TRBJ1-2, with D tentatively TRBD1 (5 bases). Trimming removed 4 bases at V and 3 bases at J, with 9 bases between. The CDR3 loop spans 13 amino acids. Germline V gene lookup returns CDR1 MGHDK and CDR2 SYGVNS. The CDR3 protein is CASSGDFYYGYTF. CDR3 in DNA: TGTGCCAGCAGTGGGGACTTTTACTATGGCTACACCTTC.

The chain is built from TRBV4-1 and TRBJ2-4; the match to TRBD2 covers 7 bases. Germline CDR1 and CDR2: MGHRA and YSYEKL. The CDR3 runs 15 residues. With 0 bases clipped from V and 7 bases from J, the junction kept 6 bases outside the gene matches. CDR3 region: CASSQDGRETNIQYF. The CDR3 bases are TGCGCCAGCAGCCAAGATGGGCGGGAGACCAACATTCAGTACTTC.

A few counts support this clone. The V gene is TRBV2, the J gene TRBJ2-2; 9 positions match TRBD1. The trim removed 7 bases at V and 4 bases at J, leaving 13 bases unmatched. Per germline, CDR1 SNHLY and CDR2 FYNNEI. The CDR3 sequence is 17 residues long. Written as DNA, the CDR3 is TGTGCCAGCATTGGTCCCCGGACAGGGGCCATCACCGGGGAGCTGTTTTTT. Residues: CASIGPRTGAITGELFF.

This sequence joins TRBV5-4 and TRBJ2-5, with D perhaps being TRBD1 or TRBD2 (5 bases each). The V end lost 3 bases, the J end lost 1 base, and 22 bases lay between the germline ends. The CDR3 totals 18 residues. Germline values: CDR1 SGHNT, CDR2 YYREEE (reference sequence). This chain's CDR3 is CASSSRGAAIWSQETQYF. For the CDR3, the DNA is TGTGCCAGCAGCTCTCGAGGGGCCGCAATCTGGAGCCAAGAGACCCAGTACTTC.

The J gene is TRBJ1-4, the V gene TRBV19; no firm D call. CDR1 and CDR2 (germline): LNHDA, SQIVND (reference sequence). V dropped 5 bases and J dropped 8 bases, with 15 bases sitting between them. This CDR3 spans 14 amino acids. The CDR3 bases are TGTGCCAGTAGTCACGTACGGGCTCGCGAAAAACTGTTTTTT. Amino acid sequence: CASSHVRAREKLFF. Full variable domain (missing parts from reference TRBV19 and TRBJ1-4): DGGITQSPKYLFRKEGQNVTLSCEQNLNHDAMYWYRQDPGQGLRLIYYSQIVNDFQKGDIAEGYSVSREKKESFPLTVTSAQKNPTAFYLCASSHVRAREKLFFGSGTQLSVL.

The sample holds one count of this clone. The chain combines TRBV18 with TRBJ1-2; 10 positions match TRBD1. Germline V gene data show CDR1 as KGHSH and CDR2 as LQKENI. The CDR3 totals 15 residues. The J segment lost 8 bases and the V segment lost 2 bases, leaving 8 bases of the junction unmatched. The DNA of the CDR3 is TGTGCCAGCTCACCAAGGGACAGGGGACTCTGGGGCTACACCTTC. Protein product: CASSPRDRGLWGYTF.

V and J are TRBV10-3 and TRBJ2-5, with TRBD2 identical over 11 bases. The CDR3 is 16 amino acids. The germline gives CDR1 ENHRY, CDR2 SYGVKD. The V segment lost 6 bases and the J segment 2 bases; nucleotides outside the gene matches: 8. In DNA, the CDR3 is TGTGCCATCAGGGACGCTCGACTAGCGGGACAAGAGACCCAGTACTTC. Protein sequence: CAIRDARLAGQETQYF.